The 3 T cell receptor beta chains listed next were all sequenced from one sample in a study of OX40 agonist ivuxolimab in advanced cancers. Assay: immunoSEQ multiplex PCR; the TCRdb copy retains only in-frame clones and omits some. The sample includes fewer than 80,000 clones, about 89% seen only once; the top ten take approximately 15%. The sample in question was CD4+ or CD8+ T cells sorted from blood, obtained in a trial of the OX40 agonist ivuxolimab. The source of these receptors is an adult with an advanced solid tumor such as melanoma, head and neck, liver or kidney cancer.

This rearrangement joins TRBV19 to TRBJ2-1, with a weak D call TRBD2 (6 bases). CDR1 and CDR2 from the germline V gene are LNHDA and SQIVND (reference sequence). Deletions cut 3 bases from V and 0 bases from J, with 15 bases between. The CDR3 length is 17 residues. The CDR3 protein is CASSIPWAGLSYNEQFF. The CDR3 DNA reads TGTGCCAGTAGTATTCCCTGGGCGGGACTCTCCTACAATGAGCAGTTCTTC.

V is TRBV9 and J is TRBJ1-3, with 7 bases fitting TRBD1. The V and J ends lost 3 bases and 2 bases, in that order; junction bases with no gene match: 2. This CDR3 has 14 residues. CDR1 is SGDLS, CDR2 YYNGEE, per germline. CDR3 DNA: TGTGCCAGCAGCGGGACAGGAGCTGGAAACACCATATATTTT. Its translation: CASSGTGAGNTIYF. Looking up the rest from reference TRBV9 and TRBJ1-3 gives the full variable domain: DSGVTQTPKHLITATGQRVTLRCSPRSGDLSVYWYQQSLDQGLQFLIQYYNGEERAKGNILERFSAQQFPDLHSELNLSSLELGDSALYFCASSGTGAGNTIYFGEGSWLTVV.

This sequence joins TRBV15 and TRBJ2-1, with D possibly matching TRBD2 (6 bases). This CDR3 has 16 residues. Germline CDR1 LNHNV, CDR2 YYDKDF (reference sequence). The V end was cut by 1 base, the J end by 7 bases, with 17 bases between. CDR3 DNA sequence: TGTGCCACCAGCAGAGGGGACTTAGGAGTTAAAAATGAGCAGTTCTTC. Translation gives CATSRGDLGVKNEQFF.